These 27 T cell receptor beta chains came from one sample sequenced in a study of CD8 T cells in Susac syndrome. With random hexamers, reverse transcription was performed on about 0.5 to 1 ug of RNA. A single record per CDR3 protein comes from TCRdb applying MiXCR to the immunoSEQ multiplex PCR reads. The table shows over 200,000 distinct CDR3 sequences, with more than 85% occurring only once. The sequenced sample was CD4+ T cells from PBMCs. These receptors originate from a human donor with multiple sclerosis.

The chain recombines TRBV5-1 with TRBJ2-6; D is perhaps TRBD2 (5 bases). V lost 0 bases to trimming and J lost 9 bases, with 10 bases between them. CDR1 is SGHRS and CDR2 is YFSETQ in the germline V gene. The CDR3 runs to 14 residues. As DNA, the CDR3 is TGCGCCAGCAGCTTGGAGCCGGGGATCAACGTCCTGACTTTC. Its translation: CASSLEPGINVLTF.

The J gene is TRBJ1-2, the V gene TRBV29-1, with D perhaps TRBD1 (5 bases). Germline CDR1 reads SQVTM; CDR2 reads ANQGSEA. This CDR3 has 12 amino acids. Between the trimmed V and J ends, which lost 6 bases and 7 bases, there was a span of 15 bases. The CDR3 spells CSVGEGVGGYTF. The CDR3 DNA reads as TGCAGCGTCGGAGAAGGGGTCGGTGGCTACACCTTC.

This sequence joins TRBV30 and TRBJ1-2, with TRBD1 matching 8 bases. The trim removed 8 bases at V and 3 bases at J, leaving 5 bases unmatched. CDR1 and CDR2 from the germline V gene are GTSNPN and SVGIG (reference sequence). The CDR3 contains 12 residues. The CDR3 DNA reads TGTGCCCGATCAGGGGGCGACTATGGCTACACCTTC. Its translation: CARSGGDYGYTF.

The V call is TRBV18, the J call TRBJ2-3, with TRBD1 identical over 9 bases. Trimming took 3 bases from V and 1 from J; bases not matched to a gene: 8. Germline CDR1 reads KGHSH; CDR2 reads LQKENI. The length of the CDR3 is 17 residues. CDR3 sequence: CASSPAATGGGTDTQYF. CDR3 sequence (DNA): TGTGCCAGCTCACCCGCCGCGACAGGGGGAGGCACAGATACGCAGTATTTT.

This sequence joins TRBV30 and TRBJ2-3; tentative D call: TRBD1 (5 bases). In germline, CDR1 is GTSNPN, CDR2 SVGIG (reference sequence). This CDR3 region has 15 residues. V lost 0 bases and J 3 bases, leaving 13 bases between the germline ends. The CDR3 sequence: CAWSVGQGTTDTQYF. The CDR3 DNA is TGTGCCTGGAGTGTAGGGCAGGGCACGACAGATACGCAGTATTTT.

The sample holds one count of this clonotype. This rearrangement joins TRBV19 to TRBJ2-1; 11 bases are a match to TRBD2. Trimming took 7 bases from V and 8 from J; bases not matched to a gene: 13. Germline V CDR1 and CDR2: LNHDA, SQIVND (reference sequence). CDR3 length: 16 residues. CDR3 nucleotide sequence: TGTGCCAGTACCTCAAGTCGGCTAGCGGGGGGCGATGAGCAGTTCTTC. Translation: CASTSSRLAGGDEQFF.

This chain links TRBV29-1 with TRBJ2-5; no clear D. Looked up from germline, CDR1 is SQVTM and CDR2 is ANQGSEA. V was clipped by 2 bases and J by 2 bases, with 3 bases between them. CDR3 length: 11 amino acids. CDR3 coding DNA: TGCAGCGTTGAACGGCAAGAGACCCAGTACTTC. This sequence encodes CSVERQETQYF.

The chain couples TRBV5-1 to TRBJ2-3, with D perhaps TRBD1 (5 bases). This CDR3 comprises 14 residues. CDR1 and CDR2 (germline): SGHRS, YFSETQ. V dropped 1 base and J dropped 4 bases, with 10 bases sitting between them. As DNA, the CDR3 is TGCGCCAGCAGCTTGTTAGGGGCCGCAGATACGCAGTATTTT. This sequence encodes CASSLLGAADTQYF.

The chain recombines TRBV27 with TRBJ2-6; TRBD1 agrees at 7 bases. J was trimmed by 0 bases and V by 5 bases; bases with no gene match: 10. This CDR3 contains 18 residues. Germline V gene lookup returns CDR1 MNHEY and CDR2 SMNVEV (reference sequence). The CDR3 DNA reads as TGTGCCAGCAGTAAGCTGACAGGGCGATTCTCTGGGGCCAACGTCCTGACTTTC. It codes for CASSKLTGRFSGANVLTF.

The V gene is TRBV30, the J gene TRBJ2-5; 12 bases map to TRBD2. With 2 bases clipped from V and 3 bases from J, the junction kept 7 bases outside the gene matches. The CDR3 covers 16 residues. Germline lookup yields CDR1 GTSNPN and CDR2 SVGIG (reference sequence). In nucleotides, the CDR3 is TGTGCCTGGAGTCCAAAACTAGCGGGGGGTGAAGAGACCCAGTACTTC. It translates to CAWSPKLAGGEETQYF.

The chain is built from TRBV18 and TRBJ1-2; tentative D call: TRBD1 (5 bases). The V end was cut by 3 bases, the J end by 6 bases, with 14 bases between. Germline values: CDR1 KGHSH, CDR2 LQKENI. There are 14 residues in the CDR3. This CDR3 is CASSPSGGSDGYTF. CDR3 coding DNA: TGTGCCAGCTCACCCTCGGGGGGGTCGGATGGCTACACCTTC.

The gene calls are TRBV7-3 and TRBJ2-1, with D possibly TRBD2 on 7 matching bases. Trimming left V 1 base short and J 6 bases short, with 13 bases between. The CDR3 is made up of 15 amino acids. Germline loops: CDR1 SGHTA, CDR2 FQGTGA. This chain's CDR3 is CASSLNRGAGNEQFF. CDR3 sequence (DNA): TGTGCCAGCAGCTTAAATCGGGGGGCTGGCAATGAGCAGTTCTTC.

J is TRBJ2-5 and V is TRBV30, with 11 positions matching TRBD1. The CDR3 totals 13 residues. From germline, CDR1 is GTSNPN and CDR2 SVGIG (reference sequence). V was pared by 7 bases and J by 9 bases, with 10 bases of the junction left unmatched. This CDR3 reads CALHRDRGMAQYF. CDR3 nucleotides: TGTGCCTTGCACCGGGACAGGGGGATGGCCCAGTACTTC.

The CDR3 DNA is TGTGCCAGCTCACCAGTGGACGGGGAAGAGACCCAGTACTTC. Translating it yields CASSPVDGEETQYF. This sequence joins TRBV18 and TRBJ2-5; weak D call: TRBD2 (5 bases). Germline CDR1 reads KGHSH; CDR2 reads LQKENI. There are 14 residues in the CDR3. V lost 2 bases, J lost 3 bases, and 10 bases lay in between.

The rearrangement uses TRBV7-8 and TRBJ1-6; no clear D gene. The ends were cut back, 5 bases at V and 7 bases at J, with 9 bases in the middle. The CDR3 consists of 13 residues. Germline V CDR1 and CDR2: SGHVS, FQNEAQ. The CDR3 DNA is TGTGCCAGCAGCCCCGGACGGAATTCACCCCTCCACTTT. Protein sequence: CASSPGRNSPLHF.

The V call is TRBV29-1, the J call TRBJ2-3; D is unclear. The germline V gene has CDR1 SQVTM and CDR2 ANQGSEA. The CDR3 is made up of 14 amino acids. Trimming removed 4 bases at V and 0 bases at J, with 11 bases between. The chain's CDR3 is CSVGGTPSTDTQYF. DNA of the CDR3: TGCAGCGTTGGAGGTACCCCTAGCACAGATACGCAGTATTTT.

The chain has TRBV3-1 and TRBJ1-5; 9 nucleotides match TRBD1. CDR3 length equals 16 residues. V lost 3 bases and J lost 2; bases outside the gene matches: 5. The germline V gene has CDR1 LGHDT and CDR2 YNNKEL (reference sequence). In DNA form, the CDR3 reads TGTGCCAGCAGCCAGGGACAGGGACGGGGCAATCAGCCCCAGCATTTT. Encoded protein: CASSQGQGRGNQPQHF.

This chain connects TRBV2 to TRBJ1-2; the match to TRBD1 covers 11 bases. Looked up from germline, CDR1 is SNHLY and CDR2 is FYNNEI. The CDR3 is 12 amino acids. The ends lost 7 bases at V and 8 bases at J; junction bases unmatched: 3. This CDR3 is CASTDRGLGYTF. Written as DNA, the CDR3 is TGTGCCAGCACGGACAGGGGGCTCGGCTACACCTTC.

This rearrangement joins TRBV12-3 or TRBV12-4 to TRBJ2-1, with D possibly matching TRBD2 (6 bases). Trimming removed 6 bases at V and 3 bases at J, with 12 bases between. The CDR3 extends over 14 amino acids. CDR3 coding DNA: TGTGCCAGCAGCACGACTAGTGTCTACAATGAGCAGTTCTTC. The encoded protein is CASSTTSVYNEQFF.

The genes are TRBV6-1 and TRBJ2-6, with 7 positions matching TRBD1. Germline V gives CDR1 MNHNS, CDR2 SASEGT. The CDR3 sequence is 19 residues long. V dropped 5 bases and J dropped 0; count of bases not matched to a gene: 13. This CDR3 reads CASSRGRGQTSSGANVLTF. The CDR3 nucleotides read TGTGCCAGCAGTCGGGGACGGGGACAGACAAGCTCTGGGGCCAACGTCCTGACTTTC.

The chain is built from TRBV20-1 and TRBJ1-2, with D possibly matching TRBD1 (5 bases). The V end lost 6 bases, the J end lost 2 bases, and 13 bases lay between the germline ends. The CDR3 has 13 amino acids. Germline V gives CDR1 DFQATT, CDR2 SNEGSKA (reference sequence). This CDR3 reads CSAPDTGNYGYTF. In DNA form, the CDR3 reads TGCAGTGCCCCGGACACGGGGAACTATGGCTACACCTTC.

CDR3 bases: TGTGCCAGCAGCCAAGATCTCCCTAGCGGGGGCACAAAACCCCAAGAGACCCAGTACTTC. It specifies CASSQDLPSGGTKPQETQYF. J is TRBJ2-5 and V is TRBV3-1, with 10 bases that match TRBD2. The CDR3 consists of 20 residues. V was clipped by 0 bases and J by 1 base; unmatched bases: 14. Germline V lookup: CDR1 LGHDT, CDR2 YNNKEL (reference sequence).

The chain has TRBV9 and TRBJ2-5; 9 positions agree with TRBD1. Looked up from germline, CDR1 is SGDLS and CDR2 is YYNGEE. V trimming: 0 bases; J trimming: 3 bases; junction bases outside the gene matches: 6. CDR3 length: 16 amino acids. The CDR3 nucleotides read TGTGCCAGCAGCGTAGCGGCCGGGACAGGGAAAGAGACCCAGTACTTC. This encodes CASSVAAGTGKETQYF.

The chain is built from TRBV12-3 or TRBV12-4 and TRBJ2-1, with 10 bases matching TRBD2. The length of the CDR3 is 16 residues. With 1 base clipped from V and 3 bases from J, the junction kept 3 bases outside the gene matches. CDR3: CASSLERGGNYNEQFF. For the CDR3, the DNA is TGTGCCAGCAGTTTAGAGCGGGGGGGCAACTACAATGAGCAGTTCTTC.

This chain joins TRBV7-9 and TRBJ1-2; D ambiguous. The CDR3 is made up of 9 amino acids. V was trimmed by 2 bases and J by 10 bases, leaving 2 bases between them. Looked up from germline, CDR1 is SEHNR and CDR2 is FQNEAQ (reference sequence). The CDR3, as DNA: TGTGCCAGCAGCTTACCCTACACCTTC. Translating it yields CASSLPYTF.

The CDR3, as DNA: TGCAGTGCTTATTCCGGAGGAGCAGATACGCAGTATTTT. It encodes CSAYSGGADTQYF. The chain links TRBV20-1 to TRBJ2-3; maybe TRBD2 (5 bases). The germline V gene encodes CDR1 DFQATT and CDR2 SNEGSKA (reference sequence). Trimming removed 5 bases from V and 4 bases from J, with 13 bases in between. This CDR3 has 13 residues.

J is TRBJ2-4 and V is TRBV4-2, with unresolved D. Trimming took 0 bases from V and 2 from J, leaving 8 bases between them. Germline CDR1 reads LGHNA; CDR2 reads YNFKEQ. The CDR3 contains 15 residues. CDR3 loop: CASSQDPVSKNIQYF. The CDR3 DNA reads TGTGCCAGCAGCCAAGATCCCGTTTCCAAAAACATTCAGTACTTC.